The 23 T cell receptor beta chains reported below all come from one sample, sequenced in a study of molecular identifiers for immune sequencing clone quantification. A single record per CDR3 protein comes from TCRdb applying MiXCR to the PCR reads. The profile covers hundreds of thousands of distinct CDR3 sequences, with over 20% appearing a single time and about 0.74% taken by the ten largest. The sequenced sample was naive CD8+ T cells from blood, with Jurkat cell RNA spiked in. The subset is: FACS-sorted CD8+CD4-CCR7+CD45RA+ naive T cells. Receptors were obtained from a human donor in good health. Some libraries in this study had Jurkat cell RNA spiked in.

As concerns this clonotype: Given a much more abundant clone one base away, this may be a read error. Given the absence of the conserved phenylalanine or tryptophan at the CDR3 end, a read error is likely. V usage is TRBV4-1 and J usage is TRBJ2-3, with 10 bases matching TRBD1. This CDR3 comprises 16 residues. The V gene's germline CDR1 is MGHRA and CDR2 YSYEKL. V trimming: 11 bases; J trimming: 4 bases; junction bases outside the gene matches: 15. CDR3 sequence: CAAGLPGQGNPDTQYY. The CDR3, as DNA: TGCGCCGCCGGACTACCGGGACAGGGGAACCCAGATACGCAGTATTAT.

This clonotype has just a few counts. V is TRBV10-3 and J is TRBJ2-3; tentative D call: TRBD1 (6 bases). This CDR3 is built from 17 residues. Germline loops: CDR1 ENHRY, CDR2 SYGVKD. V was cut by 6 bases and J by 0 bases, with 19 bases left in between. This CDR3 reads CAIRPPTGHLSTDTQYF. In DNA form, the CDR3 reads TGTGCCATCAGACCTCCGACGGGACACCTGAGCACAGATACGCAGTATTTT.

As for this clonotype: Just one base apart from a much larger clone, this may be a read error. The chain joins TRBV6-1 to TRBJ1-1; TRBD1 might be the D (6 bases). V gave up 4 bases and J gave up 11 bases, with 17 bases separating them. In germline, CDR1 is MNHNS, CDR2 SASEGT. This CDR3 spans 13 amino acids. CDR3 in amino acids: CASSVDLGALAFF. In DNA form, the CDR3 reads TGTGCCAGCAGTGTAGATTTGGGGGCACTGGCTTTCTTT.

This clonotype was found many times. The CDR3 DNA follows: TGTGCCAGCAGCTTACGACAGGTGGGGCGGAACACTGAAGCTTTCTTT. The encoded protein is CASSLRQVGRNTEAFF. The chain is built from TRBV7-2 and TRBJ1-1; D is perhaps TRBD1 (6 bases). V lost 2 bases and J 1 base, leaving 14 bases between the germline ends. Germline V gene sequence: CDR1 SGHTA, CDR2 FQGNSA. This CDR3 has 16 amino acids.

This clonotype was counted many times. The chain is built from TRBV5-1 and TRBJ1-1; D is unresolved. Trimming stripped 1 base from V and 1 base from J, with 5 bases between. From germline, CDR1 is SGHRS and CDR2 YFSETQ. The CDR3 spans 13 residues. The CDR3 sequence: CASSLSTNTEAFF. CDR3 DNA: TGCGCCAGCAGCTTGTCGACGAACACTGAAGCTTTCTTT.

The chain links TRBV30 to TRBJ2-7; D remains unclear. The CDR3 runs to 14 residues. Germline V CDR1 and CDR2: GTSNPN, SVGIG (reference sequence). The V and J ends lost 8 bases and 3 bases respectively, with 20 bases between them. The CDR3 loop is CALAVRNRNYEQYF. For the CDR3, the DNA is TGTGCCCTGGCAGTAAGGAATCGGAACTACGAGCAGTACTTC.

The chain is built from TRBV19 and TRBJ2-3; 7 nucleotides agree with TRBD2. The V and J ends lost 0 bases and 0 bases, in that order; junction bases with no gene match: 6. Germline loops: CDR1 LNHDA, CDR2 SQIVND (reference sequence). The CDR3 contains 17 residues. CDR3 bases: TGTGCCAGTAGTATAGATCCGGGGGGTTGGAGCACAGATACGCAGTATTTT. It is translated as CASSIDPGGWSTDTQYF.

As for this clonotype: The junction differs from germline at one of its ends, possibly a read error. The rearrangement joins TRBV6-1 to TRBJ2-3; D assignment may be TRBD1 or TRBD2 (5 bases each). Germline V gene data show CDR1 as MNHNS and CDR2 as SASEGT. The CDR3 is 16 residues long. The CDR3 DNA reads as TGTGCCGGCAGAGGCGTGAGGGGCGGAGGAACAGATACGCAGTATTTT. It translates to CAGRGVRGGGTDTQYF.

A remark on this clonotype: The germline gene is not matched at one end of the junction; a read error may be the cause. The V gene is TRBV5-6, the J gene TRBJ2-4; no clear D gene. The CDR3 is 16 residues long. Germline assignment: CDR1 SGHDT and CDR2 YYEEEE. CDR3 coding DNA: TGTGCCAACAGCTTGGCAGACTTAGGGGCCAAAAACATTCAGTACTTC. Its protein is CANSLADLGAKNIQYF.

This clonotype was seen at least ten times. The rearrangement uses TRBV7-9 and TRBJ2-1, with a weak D call TRBD2 (5 bases). Looked up from germline, CDR1 is SEHNR and CDR2 is FQNEAQ (reference sequence). There are 13 residues in the CDR3. Trimming took off 4 bases at V and 5 bases at J, with 9 bases between the two ends. CDR3 in DNA: TGTGCCAGCAGCTCCGGACTGAACAATGAGCAGTTCTTC. Residues: CASSSGLNNEQFF. Full variable domain (outside the CDR3, taken from reference TRBV7-9 and TRBJ2-1): DTGVSQNPRHKITKRGQNVTFRCDPISEHNRLYWYRQTLGQGPEFLTYFQNEAQLEKSRLLSDRFSAERPKGSFSTLEIQRTEQGDSAMYLCASSSGLNNEQFFGPGTRLTVL.

In the case of this clonotype: One end of the junction does not line up with germline, which may come from a read error. The J gene is TRBJ1-1, the V gene TRBV7-9, with D hard to call. The germline gives CDR1 SEHNR, CDR2 FQNEAQ (reference sequence). The length of the CDR3 is 13 residues. CDR3 nucleotide sequence: TGTGCGCGCAGCTTAGAGTCCGGGCATATCGCTCTCTTT. It specifies CARSLESGHIALF.

Comment on this clonotype: At one boundary the junction diverges from the germline segment, which might be a read error. The chain employs TRBV28 and TRBJ1-4; possible D gene TRBD1, 6 bases. Germline values: CDR1 MDHEN, CDR2 SYDVKM. The CDR3 has 14 residues. Here the CDR3 reads CAGSLAGVDEKLFF. The CDR3 DNA follows: TGTGCCGGCAGTTTGGCAGGGGTGGATGAAAAACTGTTTTTT. The variable domain in full, with the rest retrieved from reference TRBV28 and TRBJ1-4, is DVKVTQSSRYLVKRTGEKVFLECVQDMDHENMFWYRQDPGLGLRLIYFSYDVKMKEKGDIPEGYSVSREKKERFSLILESASTNQTSMYLCAGSLAGVDEKLFFGSGTQLSVL.

The gene calls are TRBV7-3 and TRBJ2-1, with 10 bases fitting TRBD2. V gave up 2 bases and J gave up 7 bases; unmatched junction bases: 5. CDR1 and CDR2 from the germline V gene are SGHTA and FQGTGA. The CDR3 spans 15 residues. The CDR3 DNA sequence: TGTGCCAGCAGCTTACTAGCGGGAGAGATGAATGAGCAGTTCTTC. Protein: CASSLLAGEMNEQFF.

This clonotype was recorded many times. The J gene is TRBJ2-7, the V gene TRBV14; D possibly corresponds to TRBD1 (6 bases). V was cut by 4 bases and J by 1 base, with 11 bases left in between. Germline V gene lookup returns CDR1 SGHDN and CDR2 FVKESK. This CDR3 has 14 amino acids. CDR3 loop: CASSPLGQSYEQYF. CDR3 in DNA: TGTGCCAGCAGCCCCTTAGGACAGTCCTACGAGCAGTACTTC.

The chain combines TRBV5-3 with TRBJ2-3, with 11 bases lining up with TRBD2. TRBV5-3 is marked as an open reading frame, function uncertain. J gave up 8 bases and V 8 bases, and 4 bases lay outside the gene matches. There are 12 residues in the CDR3. CDR3 sequence reads: CASSGTSGTQYF. The CDR3 DNA is TGTGCCAGCAGCGGGACTAGCGGTACGCAGTATTTT.

The chain has TRBV12-3 or TRBV12-4 and TRBJ1-6; D gene unclear. The V end was cut by 1 base, the J end by 7 bases, with 14 bases between. This CDR3 region has 16 residues. This CDR3 reads CASSLGQPSRNSPLHF. The CDR3 region has the DNA TGTGCCAGCAGTTTAGGTCAGCCGAGCCGGAATTCACCCCTCCACTTT.

With regard to this clonotype: A junction boundary mismatches the germline segment, possibly from a read error. The chain combines TRBV4-3 with TRBJ1-1; D gene uncertain. CDR1 and CDR2 from the germline V gene are LGHNA and YSLEER. The CDR3 loop spans 14 amino acids. Here the CDR3 reads CASSEVSREAEASF. The CDR3 DNA follows: TGCGCCAGCAGCGAGGTTAGCAGAGAGGCTGAAGCTTCCTTT.

This clonotype showed up just a few times. V and J are TRBV23-1 and TRBJ1-1; D call uncertain. TRBV23-1 qualifies as an ORF whose function is uncertain. The CDR3 spans 17 residues. Trimming stripped 0 bases from V and 1 base from J, with 15 bases between. CDR3 coding DNA: TGCGCCAGCAGTCAATCGTGGCAGGCGAGGACGAACACTGAAGCTTTCTTT. Protein product: CASSQSWQARTNTEAFF.

Many counts were recorded for this clonotype. V is TRBV2 and J is TRBJ2-5; no reliable D call. The ends were cut back, 4 bases at V and 1 base at J, with 7 bases in the middle. CDR3 length: 13 residues. Per germline, CDR1 SNHLY and CDR2 FYNNEI. CDR3: CASSVEVQETQYF. In DNA, the CDR3 is TGTGCCAGCAGTGTTGAGGTCCAAGAGACCCAGTACTTC. Full variable domain (rest looked up from reference TRBV2 and TRBJ2-5): EPEVTQTPSHQVTQMGQEVILRCVPISNHLYFYWYRQILGQKVEFLVSFYNNEISEKSEIFDDQFSVERPDGSNFTLKIRSTKLEDSAMYFCASSVEVQETQYFGPGTRLLVL.

The rearrangement links TRBV7-9 to TRBJ2-3; maybe TRBD2 (7 bases). Trimming stripped 6 bases from V and 4 bases from J, with 14 bases between. The CDR3 spans 14 residues. The germline V gene has CDR1 SEHNR and CDR2 FQNEAQ (reference sequence). This chain's CDR3 is CASRGGGTPDTQYF. CDR3 nucleotides: TGTGCCAGCAGAGGGGGGGGCACCCCAGATACGCAGTATTTT.

The chain has TRBV20-1 and TRBJ2-7, with 10 bases that match TRBD1. V gave up 3 bases and J gave up 5 bases; unmatched junction bases: 7. CDR1 DFQATT and CDR2 SNEGSKA come from the germline V gene (reference sequence). This CDR3 spans 14 amino acids. In nucleotides, the CDR3 is TGCAGTGCTAGGCCCGGGACAGGGGTACACGAGCAGTACTTC. Encoded protein: CSARPGTGVHEQYF.

This clonotype was counted ten times or more. The chain couples TRBV7-9 to TRBJ2-3, with 8 bases that match TRBD1. V lost 8 bases to trimming and J lost 2 bases; unmatched junction nucleotides: 15. This CDR3 has 17 amino acids. Germline V lookup: CDR1 SEHNR, CDR2 FQNEAQ (reference sequence). CDR3 DNA sequence: TGTGCCAGCCAGCCCGCGACAGGGGATTGGGACACAGATACGCAGTATTTT. Translation: CASQPATGDWDTDTQYF.

This clonotype was counted at least ten times. V and J are TRBV14 and TRBJ2-3; 8 bases agree with TRBD2. The J segment lost 4 bases and the V segment lost 0 bases, leaving 6 bases of the junction unmatched. This CDR3 has 16 amino acids. CDR1 and CDR2 from the germline V gene are SGHDN and FVKESK. In DNA, the CDR3 is TGTGCCAGCAGCCAAGATTTCGGGACTAGGGCAGATACGCAGTATTTT. Protein sequence: CASSQDFGTRADTQYF.